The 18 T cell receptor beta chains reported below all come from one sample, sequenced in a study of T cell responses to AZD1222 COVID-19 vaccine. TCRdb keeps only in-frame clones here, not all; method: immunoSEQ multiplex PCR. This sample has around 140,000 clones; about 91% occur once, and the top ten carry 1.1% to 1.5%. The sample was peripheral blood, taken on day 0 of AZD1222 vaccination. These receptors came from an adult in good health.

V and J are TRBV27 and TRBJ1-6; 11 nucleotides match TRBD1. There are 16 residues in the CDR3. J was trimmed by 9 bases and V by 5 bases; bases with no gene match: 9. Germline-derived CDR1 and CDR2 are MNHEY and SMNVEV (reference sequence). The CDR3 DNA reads TGTGCCAGCAGTCCGCTGGACAGGGGGCAAGCTTCACCCCTCCACTTT. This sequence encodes CASSPLDRGQASPLHF.

CDR3 in DNA: TGTGCCAGTAGTCCAACGGCGGGCTATGGGGGAGAGACCCAGTACTTC. This translates into CASSPTAGYGGETQYF. The rearrangement joins TRBV19 to TRBJ2-5; D assignment may be TRBD1 or TRBD2 (5 bases each). V was clipped by 5 bases and J by 4 bases, with 20 bases between them. CDR3 length: 16 amino acids. CDR1 and CDR2 from the germline V gene are LNHDA and SQIVND (reference sequence).

This chain's CDR3 is CASRDPGGNIGEAEAFF. The DNA for the CDR3 is TGTGCCAGCAGGGATCCAGGGGGTAATATAGGAGAGGCTGAAGCTTTCTTT. The chain joins TRBV11-2 to TRBJ1-1; 7 bases agree with TRBD1. This CDR3 region has 17 residues. J was trimmed by 6 bases and V by 6 bases; bases with no gene match: 19. Germline lookup yields CDR1 SGHAT and CDR2 FQNNGV.

CDR3 region: CASTHKNRVRDGYTF. DNA of the CDR3: TGTGCCAGCACTCACAAAAACAGGGTTCGCGATGGCTACACCTTC. The V and J genes are TRBV6-5 and TRBJ1-2; weak D call: TRBD1 (6 bases). Trimming took 7 bases from V and 6 from J, leaving 21 bases between them. Germline V gene data show CDR1 as MNHEY and CDR2 as SVGAGI. The CDR3 is made up of 15 amino acids.

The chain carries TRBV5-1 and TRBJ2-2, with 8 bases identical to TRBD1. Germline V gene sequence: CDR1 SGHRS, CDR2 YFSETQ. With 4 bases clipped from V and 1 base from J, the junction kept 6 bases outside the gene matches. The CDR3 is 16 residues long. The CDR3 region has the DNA TGCGCCAGCAGCCCGTTACAGGGGGTGAACACCGGGGAGCTGTTTTTT. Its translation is CASSPLQGVNTGELFF.

The CDR3 loop reads CASSLGGNGYTF. As DNA, the CDR3 is TGTGCCAGCAGCCTGGGGGGGAATGGCTACACCTTC. This chain links TRBV9 with TRBJ1-2; tentatively, D is TRBD1 (5 bases). Germline CDR1 reads SGDLS; CDR2 reads YYNGEE. Between the trimmed V and J ends, which lost 4 bases and 6 bases, there was a span of 10 bases. There are 12 residues in the CDR3.

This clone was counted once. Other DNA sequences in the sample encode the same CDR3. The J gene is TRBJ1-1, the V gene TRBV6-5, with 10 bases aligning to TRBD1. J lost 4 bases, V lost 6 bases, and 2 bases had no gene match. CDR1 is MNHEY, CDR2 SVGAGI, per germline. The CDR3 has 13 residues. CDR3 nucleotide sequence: TGTGCCAGCAGCCGGACAGGGGGCACTGAAGCTTTCTTT. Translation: CASSRTGGTEAFF.

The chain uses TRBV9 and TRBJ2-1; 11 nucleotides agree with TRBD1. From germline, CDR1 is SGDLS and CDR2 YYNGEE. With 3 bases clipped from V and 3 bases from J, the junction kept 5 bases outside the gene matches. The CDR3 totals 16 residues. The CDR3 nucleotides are TGTGCCAGCAGCGCGTCCGGGACAGGGGGCTACAATGAGCAGTTCTTC. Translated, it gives CASSASGTGGYNEQFF.

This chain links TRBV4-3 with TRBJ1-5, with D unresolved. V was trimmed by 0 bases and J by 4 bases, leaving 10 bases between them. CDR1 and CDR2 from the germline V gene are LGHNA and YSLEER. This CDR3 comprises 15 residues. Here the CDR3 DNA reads TGCGCCAGCAGCCAAGATTGGATGGGAAATCAGCCCCAGCATTTT. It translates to CASSQDWMGNQPQHF.

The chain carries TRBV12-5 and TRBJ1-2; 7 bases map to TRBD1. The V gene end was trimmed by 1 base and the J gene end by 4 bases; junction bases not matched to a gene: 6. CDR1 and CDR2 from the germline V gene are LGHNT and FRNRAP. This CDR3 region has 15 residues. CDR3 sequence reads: CASGLEGARSYGYTF. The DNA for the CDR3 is TGTGCTAGTGGTTTGGAGGGGGCCAGGAGCTATGGCTACACCTTC.

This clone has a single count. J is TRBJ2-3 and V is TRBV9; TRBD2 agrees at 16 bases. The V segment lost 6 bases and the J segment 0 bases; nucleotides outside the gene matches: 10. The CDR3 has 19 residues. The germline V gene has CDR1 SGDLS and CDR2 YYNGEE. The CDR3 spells CASTHTGTSGGASTDTQYF. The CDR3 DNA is TGTGCCAGCACCCACACCGGGACTAGCGGGGGGGCTAGCACAGATACGCAGTATTTT.

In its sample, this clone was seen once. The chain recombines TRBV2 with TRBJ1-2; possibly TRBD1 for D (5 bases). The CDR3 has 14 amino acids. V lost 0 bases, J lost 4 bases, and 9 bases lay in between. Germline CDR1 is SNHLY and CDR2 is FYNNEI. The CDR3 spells CASSEAHQGYGYTF. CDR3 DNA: TGTGCCAGCAGTGAAGCGCATCAGGGCTATGGCTACACCTTC. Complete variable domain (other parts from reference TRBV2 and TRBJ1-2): EPEVTQTPSHQVTQMGQEVILRCVPISNHLYFYWYRQILGQKVEFLVSFYNNEISEKSEIFDDQFSVERPDGSNFTLKIRSTKLEDSAMYFCASSEAHQGYGYTFGSGTRLTVV.

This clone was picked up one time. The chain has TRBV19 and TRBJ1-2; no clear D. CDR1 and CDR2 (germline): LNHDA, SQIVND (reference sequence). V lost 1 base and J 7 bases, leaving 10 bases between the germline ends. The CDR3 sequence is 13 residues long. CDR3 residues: CASSIGRAVGYTF. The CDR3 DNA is TGTGCCAGTAGTATAGGGAGGGCGGTTGGCTACACCTTC.

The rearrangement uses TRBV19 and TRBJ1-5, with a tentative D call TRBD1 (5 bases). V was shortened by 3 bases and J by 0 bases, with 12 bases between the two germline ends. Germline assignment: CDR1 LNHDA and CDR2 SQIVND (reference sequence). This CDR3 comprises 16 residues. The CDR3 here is CASSISGDSSNQPQHF. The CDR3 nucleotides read TGTGCCAGTAGTATTTCAGGAGACAGTAGCAATCAGCCCCAGCATTTT. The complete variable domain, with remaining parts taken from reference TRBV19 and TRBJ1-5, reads DGGITQSPKYLFRKEGQNVTLSCEQNLNHDAMYWYRQDPGQGLRLIYYSQIVNDFQKGDIAEGYSVSREKKESFPLTVTSAQKNPTAFYLCASSISGDSSNQPQHFGDGTRLSIL.

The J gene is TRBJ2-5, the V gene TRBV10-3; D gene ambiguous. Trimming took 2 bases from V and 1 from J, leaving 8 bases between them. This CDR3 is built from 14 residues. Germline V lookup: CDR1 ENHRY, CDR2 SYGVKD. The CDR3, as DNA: TGTGCCATCAGTGAGCTGGACGGCCAAGAGACCCAGTACTTC. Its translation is CAISELDGQETQYF.

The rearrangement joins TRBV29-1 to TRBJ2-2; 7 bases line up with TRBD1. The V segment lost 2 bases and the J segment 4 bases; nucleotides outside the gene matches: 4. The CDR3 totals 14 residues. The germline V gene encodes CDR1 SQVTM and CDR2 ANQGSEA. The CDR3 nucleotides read TGCAGCGTTGAACCAGGGGGACGCACCGGGGAGCTGTTTTTT. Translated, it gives CSVEPGGRTGELFF.

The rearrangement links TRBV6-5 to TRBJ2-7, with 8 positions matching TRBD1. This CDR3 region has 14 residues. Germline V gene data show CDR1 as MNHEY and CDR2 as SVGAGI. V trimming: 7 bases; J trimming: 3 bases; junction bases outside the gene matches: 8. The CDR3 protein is CASTRGTGVYEQYF. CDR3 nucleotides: TGTGCCAGCACCCGCGGGACAGGAGTCTACGAGCAGTACTTC.

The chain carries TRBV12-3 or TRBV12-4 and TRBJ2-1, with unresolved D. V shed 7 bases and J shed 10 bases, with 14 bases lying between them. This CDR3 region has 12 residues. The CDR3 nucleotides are TGTGCCAGCACCCCCGACTGGTTCGAGCAGTTCTTC. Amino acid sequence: CASTPDWFEQFF.